The 3 T cell receptor beta chains presented below share a single source sample, sequenced in a study of control samples from healthy donors and cancer patients. Here immunoSEQ multiplex PCR was the method, and the copy in TCRdb shows in-frame clones only, minus some. The table includes 150,000 to 200,000 clones, 85% to 90% detected once. Sequenced input: blood. These receptors originate from a woman in her 50s in good health.

The chain couples TRBV7-8 to TRBJ2-3; D is perhaps TRBD1 or TRBD2 (6 bases each). CDR1 and CDR2 (germline): SGHVS, FQNEAQ. This CDR3 comprises 17 residues. V was cut by 1 base and J by 4 bases, with 18 bases left in between. The DNA of the CDR3 is TGTGCCAGCAGCTTAGTTTCTGTACAGGGAGGTGCAGATACGCAGTATTTT. It translates to CASSLVSVQGGADTQYF.

The CDR3: CASSQDTGNTIYF. The CDR3 DNA is TGTGCCAGCAGCCAAGATACAGGAAACACCATATATTTT. V usage is TRBV4-2 and J usage is TRBJ1-3; no definite D call. The CDR3 runs 13 residues. The germline V gene has CDR1 LGHNA and CDR2 YNFKEQ. The V gene lost 0 bases and the J gene lost 4 bases, with 4 bases spanning the gap.

This clone was picked up a small number of times. The chain joins TRBV5-5 to TRBJ1-1, with TRBD1 identical over 7 bases. Trimming took 4 bases from V and 0 from J; bases not matched to a gene: 6. Germline assignment: CDR1 SGHKS and CDR2 YYEKEE (reference sequence). The CDR3 covers 15 residues. This CDR3 reads CASSATGTVNTEAFF. The CDR3 nucleotides are TGTGCCAGCAGCGCGACAGGGACAGTGAACACTGAAGCTTTCTTT.